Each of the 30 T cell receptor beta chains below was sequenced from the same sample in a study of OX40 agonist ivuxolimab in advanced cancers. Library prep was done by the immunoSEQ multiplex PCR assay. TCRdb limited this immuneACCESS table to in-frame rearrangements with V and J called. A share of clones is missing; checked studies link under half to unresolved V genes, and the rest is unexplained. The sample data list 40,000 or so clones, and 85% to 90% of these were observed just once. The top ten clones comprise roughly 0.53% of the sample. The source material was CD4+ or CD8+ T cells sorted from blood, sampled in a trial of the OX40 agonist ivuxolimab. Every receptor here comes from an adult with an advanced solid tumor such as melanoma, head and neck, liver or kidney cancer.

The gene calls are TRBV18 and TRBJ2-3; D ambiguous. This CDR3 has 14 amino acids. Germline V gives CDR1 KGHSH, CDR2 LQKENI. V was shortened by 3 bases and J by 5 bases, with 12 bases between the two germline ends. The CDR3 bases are TGTGCCAGCTCACCTCTAGGGATAGAAGATACGCAGTATTTT. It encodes CASSPLGIEDTQYF. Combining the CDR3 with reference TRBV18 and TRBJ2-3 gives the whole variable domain NAGVMQNPRHLVRRRGQEARLRCSPMKGHSHVYWYRQLPEEGLKFMVYLQKENIIDESGMPKERFSAEFPKEGPSILRIQQVVRGDSAAYFCASSPLGIEDTQYFGPGTRLTVL.

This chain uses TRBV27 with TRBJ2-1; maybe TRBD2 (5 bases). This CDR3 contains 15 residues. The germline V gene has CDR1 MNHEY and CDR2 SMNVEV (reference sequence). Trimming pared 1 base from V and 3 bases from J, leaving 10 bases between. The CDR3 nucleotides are TGTGCCAGCAGTTTATACGCGGGTTTCTACAATGAGCAGTTCTTC. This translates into CASSLYAGFYNEQFF.

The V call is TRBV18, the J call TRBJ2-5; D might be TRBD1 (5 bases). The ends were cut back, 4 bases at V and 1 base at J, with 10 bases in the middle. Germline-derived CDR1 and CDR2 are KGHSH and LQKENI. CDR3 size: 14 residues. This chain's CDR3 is CASSLDSLQETQYF. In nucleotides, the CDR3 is TGTGCCAGCTCACTTGACAGCCTCCAAGAGACCCAGTACTTC.

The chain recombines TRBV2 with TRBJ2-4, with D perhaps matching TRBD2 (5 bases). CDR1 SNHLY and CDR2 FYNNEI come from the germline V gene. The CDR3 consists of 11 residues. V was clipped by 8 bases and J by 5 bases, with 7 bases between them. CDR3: CASRGENIQYF. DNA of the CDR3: TGTGCCAGCCGGGGAGAAAACATTCAGTACTTC.

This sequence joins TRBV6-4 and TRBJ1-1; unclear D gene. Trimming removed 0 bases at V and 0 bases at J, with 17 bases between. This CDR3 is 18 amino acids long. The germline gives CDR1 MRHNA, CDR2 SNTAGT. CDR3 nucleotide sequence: TGTGCCAGCAGTGACTCGAAAGGTATAGGCTTCATGAACACTGAAGCTTTCTTT. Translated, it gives CASSDSKGIGFMNTEAFF.

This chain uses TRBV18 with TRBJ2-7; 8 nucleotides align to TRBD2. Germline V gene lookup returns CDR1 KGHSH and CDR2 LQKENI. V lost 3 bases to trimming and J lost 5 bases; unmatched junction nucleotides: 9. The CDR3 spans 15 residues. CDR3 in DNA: TGTGCCAGCTCACCCGGGACTAGTGGGGTTCACGAGCAGTACTTC. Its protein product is CASSPGTSGVHEQYF.

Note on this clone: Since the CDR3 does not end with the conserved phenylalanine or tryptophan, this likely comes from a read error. The CDR3 DNA is TGTGCCACCAGCAGAGATGAGAGGTATAATTCACCCCTCCACCTT. It is translated as CATSRDERYNSPLHL. The chain joins TRBV15 to TRBJ1-6, with unresolved D. The CDR3 runs to 15 residues. Germline CDR1 LNHNV, CDR2 YYDKDF (reference sequence). V was pared by 0 bases and J by 4 bases, with 7 bases between.

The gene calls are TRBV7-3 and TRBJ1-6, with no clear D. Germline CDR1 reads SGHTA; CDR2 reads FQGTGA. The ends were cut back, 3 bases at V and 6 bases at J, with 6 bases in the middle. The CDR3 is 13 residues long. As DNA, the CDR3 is TGTGCCAGCAGCTTTGACCGTAATTCACCCCTCCACTTT. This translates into CASSFDRNSPLHF.

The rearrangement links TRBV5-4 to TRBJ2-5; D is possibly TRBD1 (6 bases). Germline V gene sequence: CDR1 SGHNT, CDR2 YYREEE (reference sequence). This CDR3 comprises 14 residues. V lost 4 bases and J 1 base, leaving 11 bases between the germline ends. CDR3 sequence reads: CASSKDSPQETQYF. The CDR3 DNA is TGTGCCAGCAGCAAGGACAGCCCCCAAGAGACCCAGTACTTC.

The CDR3 spells CASSLWQYNEQFF. For the CDR3, the DNA is TGTGCCAGCAGCTTGTGGCAATACAATGAGCAGTTCTTC. This chain links TRBV5-8 with TRBJ2-1; D not certain. With 1 base removed from V and 4 bases from J, the gap between germline ends came to 6 bases. The CDR3 contains 13 residues. Germline CDR1 reads SGHTS; CDR2 reads YDEGEE.

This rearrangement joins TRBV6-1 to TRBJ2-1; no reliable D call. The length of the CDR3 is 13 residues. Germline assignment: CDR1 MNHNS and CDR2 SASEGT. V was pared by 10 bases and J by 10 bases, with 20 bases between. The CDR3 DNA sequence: TGTGCCATCCAACTTTCGGCTTTCCTCGAGCAGTTCTTC. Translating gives CAIQLSAFLEQFF.

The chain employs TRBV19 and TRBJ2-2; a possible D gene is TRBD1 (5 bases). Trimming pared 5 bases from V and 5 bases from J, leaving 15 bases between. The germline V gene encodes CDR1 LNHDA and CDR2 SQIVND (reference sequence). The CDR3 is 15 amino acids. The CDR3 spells CASSDPGKLTGELFF. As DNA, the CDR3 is TGTGCCAGTAGTGATCCAGGGAAATTGACCGGGGAGCTGTTTTTT.

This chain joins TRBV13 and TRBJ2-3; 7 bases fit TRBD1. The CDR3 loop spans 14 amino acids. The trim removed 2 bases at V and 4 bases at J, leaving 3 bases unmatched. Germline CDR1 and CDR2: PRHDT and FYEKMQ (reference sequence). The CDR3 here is CASSLQGVSDTQYF. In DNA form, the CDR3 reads TGTGCCAGCAGCTTACAGGGGGTCTCAGATACGCAGTATTTT.

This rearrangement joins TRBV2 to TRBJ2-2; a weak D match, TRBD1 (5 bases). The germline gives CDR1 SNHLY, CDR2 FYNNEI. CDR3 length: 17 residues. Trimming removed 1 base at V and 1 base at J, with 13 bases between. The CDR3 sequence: CASSEGSYRLNTGELFF. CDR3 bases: TGTGCCAGCAGTGAAGGTTCCTACAGGCTGAACACCGGGGAGCTGTTTTTT. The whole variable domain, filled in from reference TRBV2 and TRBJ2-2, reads EPEVTQTPSHQVTQMGQEVILRCVPISNHLYFYWYRQILGQKVEFLVSFYNNEISEKSEIFDDQFSVERPDGSNFTLKIRSTKLEDSAMYFCASSEGSYRLNTGELFFGEGSRLTVL.

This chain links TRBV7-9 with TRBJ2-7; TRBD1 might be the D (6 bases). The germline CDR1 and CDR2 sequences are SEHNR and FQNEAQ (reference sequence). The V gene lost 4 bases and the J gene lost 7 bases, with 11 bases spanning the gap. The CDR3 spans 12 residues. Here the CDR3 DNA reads TGTGCCAGCAGCTCAGGGGTGAGGGAGCAGTACTTC. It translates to CASSSGVREQYF. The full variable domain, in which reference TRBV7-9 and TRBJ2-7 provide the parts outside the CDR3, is DTGVSQNPRHKITKRGQNVTFRCDPISEHNRLYWYRQTLGQGPEFLTYFQNEAQLEKSRLLSDRFSAERPKGSFSTLEIQRTEQGDSAMYLCASSSGVREQYFGPGTRLTVT.

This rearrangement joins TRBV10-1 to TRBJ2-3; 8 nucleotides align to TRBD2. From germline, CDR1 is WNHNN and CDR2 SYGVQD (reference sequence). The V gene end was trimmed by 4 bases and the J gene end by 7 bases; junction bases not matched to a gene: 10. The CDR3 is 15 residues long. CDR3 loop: CASSGGLVGANTQYF. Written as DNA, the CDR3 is TGCGCCAGCAGTGGGGGACTAGTGGGCGCGAATACGCAGTATTTT.

The CDR3 sequence: CASSPWGDNSYEQYF. The DNA for the CDR3 is TGTGCCAGCAGTCCTTGGGGGGACAACTCCTACGAGCAGTACTTC. This chain uses TRBV27 with TRBJ2-7; perhaps D is TRBD1 or TRBD2 (6 bases each). V was shortened by 5 bases and J by 0 bases, with 14 bases between the two germline ends. CDR1 MNHEY and CDR2 SMNVEV come from the germline V gene (reference sequence). The CDR3 spans 15 residues.

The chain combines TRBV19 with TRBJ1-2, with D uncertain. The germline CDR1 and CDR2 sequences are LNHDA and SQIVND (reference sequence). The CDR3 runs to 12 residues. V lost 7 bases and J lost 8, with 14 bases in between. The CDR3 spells CASTQRWMGYTF. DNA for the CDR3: TGTGCCAGTACCCAGAGGTGGATGGGCTACACCTTC.

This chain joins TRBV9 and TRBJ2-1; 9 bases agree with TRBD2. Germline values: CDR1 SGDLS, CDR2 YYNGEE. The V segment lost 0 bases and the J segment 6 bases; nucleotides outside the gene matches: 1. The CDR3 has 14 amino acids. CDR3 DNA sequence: TGTGCCAGCAGCGTAGTACTAGCGGGCAATGAGCAGTTCTTC. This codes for CASSVVLAGNEQFF.

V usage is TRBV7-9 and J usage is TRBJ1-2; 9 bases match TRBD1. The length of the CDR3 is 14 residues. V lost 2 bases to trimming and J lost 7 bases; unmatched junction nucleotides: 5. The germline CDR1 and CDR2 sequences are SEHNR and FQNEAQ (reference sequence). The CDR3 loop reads CASSLSGTGLGYTF. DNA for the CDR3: TGTGCCAGCAGCTTAAGTGGGACAGGGCTTGGCTACACCTTC.

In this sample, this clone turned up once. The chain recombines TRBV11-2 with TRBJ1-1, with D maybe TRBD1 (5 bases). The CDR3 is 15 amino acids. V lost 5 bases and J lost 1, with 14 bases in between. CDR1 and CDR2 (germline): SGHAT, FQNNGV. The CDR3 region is CASSPQGARNTEAFF. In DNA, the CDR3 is TGTGCCAGCAGCCCCCAAGGGGCTCGGAACACTGAAGCTTTCTTT.

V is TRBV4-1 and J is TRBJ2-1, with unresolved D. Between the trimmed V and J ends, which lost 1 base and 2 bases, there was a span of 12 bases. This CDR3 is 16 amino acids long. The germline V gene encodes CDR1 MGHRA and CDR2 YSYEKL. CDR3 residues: CASSQGSAYTYNEQFF. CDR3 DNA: TGCGCCAGCAGCCAAGGCAGCGCGTACACCTACAATGAGCAGTTCTTC.

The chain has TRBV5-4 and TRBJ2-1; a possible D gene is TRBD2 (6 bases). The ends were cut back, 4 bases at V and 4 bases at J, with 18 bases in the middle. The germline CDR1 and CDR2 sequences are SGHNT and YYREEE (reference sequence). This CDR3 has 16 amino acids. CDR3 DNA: TGTGCCAGCAGCCGCTGGGGAGGCCTCGGGTACAATGAGCAGTTCTTC. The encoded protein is CASSRWGGLGYNEQFF.

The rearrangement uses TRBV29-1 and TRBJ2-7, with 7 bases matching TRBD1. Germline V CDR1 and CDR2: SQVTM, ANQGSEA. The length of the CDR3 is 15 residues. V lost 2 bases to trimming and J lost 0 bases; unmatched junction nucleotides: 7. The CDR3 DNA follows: TGCAGCGTTGAAACCCGCAGGGGGAGCTCCTACGAGCAGTACTTC. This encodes CSVETRRGSSYEQYF.

CDR3 in amino acids: CASRTPGRSGDTQYF. The CDR3 nucleotides read TGTGCCAGCAGGACCCCGGGAAGATCAGGGGATACGCAGTATTTT. The V call is TRBV11-2, the J call TRBJ2-3, with D perhaps TRBD1 or TRBD2 (5 bases each). Germline CDR1 SGHAT, CDR2 FQNNGV. V dropped 6 bases and J dropped 6 bases, with 19 bases sitting between them. The CDR3 runs 15 residues.

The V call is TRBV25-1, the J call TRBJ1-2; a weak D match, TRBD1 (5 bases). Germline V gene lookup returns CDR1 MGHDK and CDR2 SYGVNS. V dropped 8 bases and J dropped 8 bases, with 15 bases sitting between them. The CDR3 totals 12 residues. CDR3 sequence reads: CASGASLGGYTF. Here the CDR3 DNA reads TGTGCCAGCGGGGCCAGCCTCGGAGGCTACACCTTC.

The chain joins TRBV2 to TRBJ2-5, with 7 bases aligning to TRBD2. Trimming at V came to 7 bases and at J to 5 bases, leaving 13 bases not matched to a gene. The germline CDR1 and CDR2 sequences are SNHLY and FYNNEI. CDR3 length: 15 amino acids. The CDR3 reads CASKTGTTVRETQYF. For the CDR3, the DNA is TGTGCCAGCAAAACCGGGACTACTGTGCGGGAGACCCAGTACTTC.

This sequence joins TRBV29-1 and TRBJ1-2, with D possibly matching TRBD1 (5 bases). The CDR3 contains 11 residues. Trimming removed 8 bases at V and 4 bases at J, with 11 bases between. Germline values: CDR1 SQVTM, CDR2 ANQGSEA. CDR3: CSYRRGYGYTF. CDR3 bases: TGCAGCTATCGTAGGGGCTATGGCTACACCTTC.

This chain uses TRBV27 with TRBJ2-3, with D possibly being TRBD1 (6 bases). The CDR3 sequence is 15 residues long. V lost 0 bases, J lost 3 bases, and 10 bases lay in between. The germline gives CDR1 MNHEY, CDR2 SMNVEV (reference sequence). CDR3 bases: TGTGCCAGCAGTTTATCTGGTCAGGGGACAGATACGCAGTATTTT. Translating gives CASSLSGQGTDTQYF.

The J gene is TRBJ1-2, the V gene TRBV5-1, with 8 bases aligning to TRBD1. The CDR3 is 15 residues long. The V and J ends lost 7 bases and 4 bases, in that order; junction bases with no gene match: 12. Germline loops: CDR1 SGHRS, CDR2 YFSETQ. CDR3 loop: CASGTWTGKGYGYTF. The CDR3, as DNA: TGCGCCAGCGGTACCTGGACAGGGAAGGGCTATGGCTACACCTTC.